Below are 14 T cell receptor beta chains sequenced from a single sample in a study of T cell responses to AZD1222 COVID-19 vaccine. Assay used: immunoSEQ multiplex PCR; TCRdb lists only in-frame clones, some missing. The repertoire holds around 120,000 clones, around 93% seen once, with more than 6% in the top ten. The source material was peripheral blood, sampled 28 days after the second AZD1222 dose. These receptor sequences come from an adult who received the AZD1222 COVID-19 vaccine.

The V and J genes are TRBV7-2 and TRBJ1-2; 8 nucleotides align to TRBD1. Germline CDR1 and CDR2: SGHTA and FQGNSA. The J segment lost 5 bases and the V segment lost 0 bases, leaving 5 bases of the junction unmatched. The CDR3 totals 15 residues. The CDR3 bases are TGTGCCAGCAGCTTAGCAAGACAGGGGACATATGGCTACACCTTC. Translation gives CASSLARQGTYGYTF. The full variable domain, with the rest looked up from reference TRBV7-2 and TRBJ1-2, is GAGVSQSPSNKVTEKGKDVELRCDPISGHTALYWYRQSLGQGLEFLIYFQGNSAPDKSGLPSDRFSAERTGGSVSTLTIQRTQQEDSAVYLCASSLARQGTYGYTFGSGTRLTVV.

The V and J genes are TRBV5-1 and TRBJ2-1; 8 bases agree with TRBD1. The CDR3 contains 15 residues. Germline values: CDR1 SGHRS, CDR2 YFSETQ. With 0 bases clipped from V and 5 bases from J, the junction kept 4 bases outside the gene matches. CDR3 sequence: CASSLGDRKNNEQFF. Written as DNA, the CDR3 is TGCGCCAGCAGCTTGGGGGACAGGAAGAACAATGAGCAGTTCTTC. The whole variable domain, remainder taken from reference TRBV5-1 and TRBJ2-1, is KAGVTQTPRYLIKTRGQQVTLSCSPISGHRSVSWYQQTPGQGLQFLFEYFSETQRNKGNFPGRFSGRQFSNSRSEMNVSTLELGDSALYLCASSLGDRKNNEQFFGPGTRLTVL.

The rearrangement links TRBV10-3 to TRBJ1-2, with 9 bases matching TRBD1. There are 14 residues in the CDR3. CDR1 is ENHRY and CDR2 is SYGVKD in the germline V gene. The trim removed 4 bases at V and 8 bases at J, leaving 8 bases unmatched. The CDR3: CAISGVKQGAGYTF. Here the CDR3 DNA reads TGTGCCATCAGTGGGGTAAAACAGGGGGCCGGCTACACCTTC.

CDR3 DNA sequence: TGTGCCAGTTGCGTGGACAGGGCTTCCACCGGGGAGCTGTTTTTT. Its translation is CASCVDRASTGELFF. The rearrangement joins TRBV19 to TRBJ2-2, with 8 bases identical to TRBD1. J lost 4 bases, V lost 8 bases, and 9 bases had no gene match. Germline lookup yields CDR1 LNHDA and CDR2 SQIVND (reference sequence). The CDR3 sequence is 15 residues long. Using reference TRBV19 and TRBJ2-2 for the parts outside the CDR3, the full variable domain is DGGITQSPKYLFRKEGQNVTLSCEQNLNHDAMYWYRQDPGQGLRLIYYSQIVNDFQKGDIAEGYSVSREKKESFPLTVTSAQKNPTAFYLCASCVDRASTGELFFGEGSRLTVL.

This chain connects TRBV14 to TRBJ2-1, with 7 bases identical to TRBD1. The length of the CDR3 is 15 residues. V lost 5 bases, J lost 8 bases, and 12 bases stayed unmatched. CDR1 and CDR2 (germline): SGHDN, FVKESK. The DNA of the CDR3 is TGTGCCAGCAGCTCCCTGGGGACAGTGGACGATGAGCAGTTCTTC. This translates into CASSSLGTVDDEQFF.

The chain joins TRBV12-3 or TRBV12-4 to TRBJ2-2; TRBD2 is a possible D gene (7 bases). The CDR3 contains 13 residues. V was clipped by 4 bases and J by 7 bases, with 10 bases between them. The CDR3 DNA follows: TGTGCCAGCAGTTGGGAGGGGGACGGGGAGCTGTTTTTT. Residues: CASSWEGDGELFF.

The CDR3 DNA is TGTGCCAGCAGCGAGGGGGCGGTCCAAGAGACCCAGTACTTC. Protein sequence: CASSEGAVQETQYF. The chain is built from TRBV5-4 and TRBJ2-5, with 7 bases identical to TRBD1. V lost 4 bases and J lost 1; bases outside the gene matches: 4. In germline, CDR1 is SGHNT, CDR2 YYREEE (reference sequence). The CDR3 has 14 residues.

The table lists this clone with a few counts. The rearrangement links TRBV27 to TRBJ2-7, with unresolved D. The CDR3 has 15 residues. Germline lookup yields CDR1 MNHEY and CDR2 SMNVEV (reference sequence). V was pared by 2 bases and J by 3 bases, with 14 bases between. The chain's CDR3 is CASSLLVNPVYEQYF. The CDR3 DNA follows: TGTGCCAGCAGTTTACTTGTAAATCCGGTCTACGAGCAGTACTTC.

The chain is built from TRBV7-2 and TRBJ2-3, with TRBD2 matching 12 bases. Trimming cost V 2 bases and J 5 bases; bases outside gene matches: 5. CDR1 and CDR2 from the germline V gene are SGHTA and FQGNSA. CDR3 length equals 16 residues. The CDR3 nucleotides read TGTGCCAGCAGCTTACTAGCGGGAGGGGGAGGAGATACGCAGTATTTT. This translates into CASSLLAGGGGDTQYF.

The chain recombines TRBV2 with TRBJ1-5, with D unresolved. CDR3 size: 15 residues. Looked up from germline, CDR1 is SNHLY and CDR2 is FYNNEI. V was shortened by 7 bases and J by 3 bases, with 16 bases between the two germline ends. CDR3 sequence (DNA): TGTGCCAGCACAGGAGGCGTTACCTTCAATCAGCCCCAGCATTTT. Protein product: CASTGGVTFNQPQHF.

V gene TRBV27 combines with J gene TRBJ2-2; TRBD1 agrees at 9 bases. The CDR3 has 15 residues. J lost 7 bases, V lost 4 bases, and 7 bases had no gene match. Germline-derived CDR1 and CDR2 are MNHEY and SMNVEV (reference sequence). CDR3 nucleotides: TGTGCCAGCAGTTGGGACAGGGTTGGTGACGGGGAGCTGTTTTTT. This codes for CASSWDRVGDGELFF.

The chain combines TRBV11-2 with TRBJ2-5, with D possibly TRBD2 on 5 matching bases. Deletions cut 2 bases from V and 4 bases from J, with 17 bases between. In germline, CDR1 is SGHAT, CDR2 FQNNGV. This CDR3 is built from 16 residues. Here the CDR3 reads CASSLHEGRVSETQYF. CDR3 bases: TGTGCCAGCAGCTTACATGAGGGTCGGGTCTCAGAGACCCAGTACTTC.

The chain joins TRBV6-5 to TRBJ1-1; 7 nucleotides align to TRBD1. The germline gives CDR1 MNHEY, CDR2 SVGAGI. The CDR3 sequence is 13 residues long. Trimming cost V 5 bases and J 10 bases; bases outside gene matches: 10. The CDR3 DNA follows: TGTGCCAGCAGTCTTACTAAGGGGGCCGGAGCTTTCTTT. Amino acid sequence: CASSLTKGAGAFF.

This clone is a singleton in its sample. The chain links TRBV4-1 to TRBJ2-7, with D possibly matching TRBD2 (7 bases). This CDR3 has 16 amino acids. CDR1 and CDR2 (germline): MGHRA, YSYEKL. Trimming took 0 bases from V and 4 from J, leaving 16 bases between them. CDR3 sequence reads: CASSQEKWGGRYEQYF. CDR3 sequence (DNA): TGCGCCAGCAGCCAAGAGAAGTGGGGGGGCAGGTACGAGCAGTACTTC.